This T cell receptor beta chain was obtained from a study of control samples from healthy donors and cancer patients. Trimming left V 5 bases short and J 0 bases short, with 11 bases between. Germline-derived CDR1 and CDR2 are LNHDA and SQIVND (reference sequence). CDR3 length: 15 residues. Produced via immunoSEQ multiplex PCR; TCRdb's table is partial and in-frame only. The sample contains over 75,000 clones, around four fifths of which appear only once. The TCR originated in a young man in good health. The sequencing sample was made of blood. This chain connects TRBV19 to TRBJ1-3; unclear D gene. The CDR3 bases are TGTGCCAGTAGTCCAAGGACCTACTCTGGAAACACCATATATTTT. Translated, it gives CASSPRTYSGNTIYF.